This T cell receptor (beta chain) derives from a study of T-cell reconstitution after alpha-beta-depleted transplantation in children. This sample's TCRbeta library carried unique molecular identifier barcodes. TCRdb reprocessed the PCR reads via MiXCR and lists one record per CDR3 protein. The sample shows about 610,000 distinct CDR3 sequences, over 9.5% of them seen only once. Trimming shortened V by 4 bases and J by 6 bases, and 14 bases separated the two germline ends. Germline V gives CDR1 SQVTM, CDR2 ANQGSEA. The CDR3 contains 13 residues. This clonotype was picked up many times. Source: PBMCs from the stem cell graft donor, taken from the stem cell graft. The chain links TRBV29-1 to TRBJ2-3; D may be TRBD1 (5 bases). The sequence derives from a human donor who donated a stem cell graft to a child with acute myeloid leukemia. The CDR3 region has the DNA TGCAGCGTTGTCACCAGGGCAACCGATACGCAGTATTTT. Encoded protein: CSVVTRATDTQYF.